This TCR beta chain was profiled in a study of blood T cell repertoires in COVID-19 (dated by TCRdb to 2018 to 2020). Turning to the overall study: Samples covering the acute and convalescent phases of COVID-19 were provided by collaborators in the United States, Italy and Spain. The prospective study material was composed of cDNA or gDNA derived from T cells, B-cell-depleted T cells, or PBMCs. Subjects who had been exposed to COVID-19, were actively infected with it, or had recovered from it provided the deeply sampled blood TCRbeta repertoires that made up the dataset. The repertoires were made available in a free public database intended to serve as a resource for research on the immune response to SARS-CoV-2. Samples came from the ongoing ImmuneRACE study (first 160 participants) plus 1,254 subjects from 6 global collaborators. The sample metadata nearly always contained a de-identified subject ID, COVID-19 status, age in years and sex. Where available, HLA class I and class II types were obtained from metadata supplied by the sample provider rather than from assay-based typing.

The collaborating institutions used their own protocols to collect whole blood in K2EDTA tubes. Collaborator samples were shipped for TCRbeta analysis as frozen whole blood, isolated PBMCs, or DNA extracted from either sample type. Summary of the overall study and its limitations: How much clinical and demographic metadata was included differed by source and by participant, and the metadata was provided uncurated.

TCRbeta CDR3 regions were amplified from genomic DNA using the immunoSEQ Assay, a bias-controlled multiplex PCR. The authors' analysis ran thus. The number of nucleated cells in each sample was estimated from the amplification of reference gene primers within the assay. To quantify the absolute abundance of each unique TCRbeta CDR3 rearrangement, sequence reads were collapsed and filtered. For each sample, productive Simpson clonality was calculated as the square root of Simpson's diversity index across productive rearrangements. TCRdb holds this immuneACCESS table with in-frame rearrangements only. Some clones are missing; in checked studies, unresolved V genes explain under half, and the rest has no known cause. The D gene and trimming were derived from the DNA, and the V and J assignments and clone size from that table. This sample lists around 250,000 clones; around 83% were detected once. Roughly 8.6% of the sample belongs to the ten largest clones.

With regard to this clone: This receptor's antigen is unknown. Per-nucleotide qualities are absent, and no much larger clonotype sits a single base away.

CDR1 and CDR2 are drawn from the germline V gene: KGHDR, SFDVKD. Trimming at the junction amounts to 4 bases on V and 2 bases on J, and the germline ends lie 16 bases apart. The CDR3 covers 16 residues, taking in both the cysteine and the phenylalanine. The only DNA kept is the CDR3, 48 bases in frame from the first base. In this chain, TRBV24-1 is recombined with TRBJ1-2; TRBD1 is a possible D gene, resting on 6 matching bases. Material: peripheral blood. The sequence derives from a man aged 40-55 years with active or convalescent COVID-19. The CDR3 amino acid sequence is: CATSERTAPNNYGYTF. The nucleotide sequence reads TGTGCCACCAGTGAACGGACAGCACCGAACAACTATGGCTACACCTTC.